This T cell receptor beta chain originates from a study of blood T cell repertoires in COVID-19. Overall study: Material from acute and convalescent COVID-19 was sourced from the United States, Italy and Spain. In each case, the material was cDNA or gDNA derived from T cells, B-cell-depleted T cells, or PBMCs.

In the original processing: Quantification of nucleated cells was approximated via reference gene primer amplification. Data came from immunoSEQ multiplex PCR; TCRdb stores just in-frame clones and leaves some out. V, J and clone size reflect that table, while D and trimming were determined from the DNA. The sample contains about 180,000 clones, roughly 77% of which appear only once. Germline V CDR1 and CDR2: LGHDT, YNNKEL (reference sequence). There are 15 residues in the CDR3. V dropped 4 bases and J dropped 4 bases, with 16 bases sitting between them. A few counts support this clone. The V call is TRBV3-1 (or the pseudogene TRBV3-2), the J call TRBJ2-5; the D gene is possibly TRBD2 (5 bases). Sample: peripheral blood. The clonotype comes from a man aged 65 to 85 with active or convalescent COVID-19. The CDR3, as DNA: TGTGCCAGCAGCCGTCGACGCGGGCTGAGAGAGACCCAGTACTTC. This gives the protein CASSRRRGLRETQYF.